The T cell receptor (beta chain) described here comes from a study of identical twins. MiXCR was run by TCRdb on the 5' RACE reads, yielding one entry per CDR3 protein. The top ten clones hold approximately 4.5% of a sample with fewer than 900,000 distinct CDR3 sequences, around 20% of them seen once. This clonotype was counted many times. The CDR3 extends over 15 amino acids. With 1 base clipped from V and 4 bases from J, the junction kept 4 bases outside the gene matches. Germline CDR1 and CDR2: LGHNA and YSLEER. These data were likewise used in another study, on T cells expressing NK-cell markers.

The sample was PBMCs. The sequence was obtained from a woman younger than 35 in good health. This chain links TRBV4-3 with TRBJ2-3; 8 nucleotides agree with TRBD2. CDR3 region: CASSQVAGRADTQYF. The CDR3 DNA sequence: TGCGCCAGCAGCCAAGTTGCCGGGAGGGCAGATACGCAGTATTTT.